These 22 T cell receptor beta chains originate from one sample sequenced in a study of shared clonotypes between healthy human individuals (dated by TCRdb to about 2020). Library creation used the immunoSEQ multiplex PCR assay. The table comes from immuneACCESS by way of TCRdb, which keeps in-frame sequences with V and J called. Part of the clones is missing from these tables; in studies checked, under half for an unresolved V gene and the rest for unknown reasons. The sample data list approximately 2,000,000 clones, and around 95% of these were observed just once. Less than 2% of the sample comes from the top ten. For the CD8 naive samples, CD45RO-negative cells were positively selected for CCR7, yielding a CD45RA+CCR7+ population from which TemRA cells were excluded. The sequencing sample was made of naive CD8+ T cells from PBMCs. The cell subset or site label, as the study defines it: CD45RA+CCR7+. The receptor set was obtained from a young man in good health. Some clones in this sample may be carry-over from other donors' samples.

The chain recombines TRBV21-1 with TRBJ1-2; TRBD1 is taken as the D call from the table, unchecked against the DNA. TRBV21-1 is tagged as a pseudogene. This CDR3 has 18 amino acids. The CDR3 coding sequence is TGTGCCAGCAGCCGTCCAACCCCCACAGGGAAGGAGACCTATGGCTACACCTTC. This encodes CASSRPTPTGKETYGYTF.

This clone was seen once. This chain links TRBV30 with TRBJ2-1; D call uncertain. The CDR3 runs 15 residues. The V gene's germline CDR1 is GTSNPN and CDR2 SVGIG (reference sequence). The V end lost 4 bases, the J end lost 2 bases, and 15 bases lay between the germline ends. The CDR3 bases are TGTGCCTGGACCACCGAGGCAATTACCTACAATGAGCAGTTCTTC. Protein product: CAWTTEAITYNEQFF.

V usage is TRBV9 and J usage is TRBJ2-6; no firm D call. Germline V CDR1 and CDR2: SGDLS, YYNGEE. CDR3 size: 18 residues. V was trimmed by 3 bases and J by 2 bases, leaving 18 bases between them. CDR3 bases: TGTGCCAGCAGCGACCCGGGCCCCGGGCGAGCTGGGGCCAACGTCCTGACTTTC. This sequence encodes CASSDPGPGRAGANVLTF.

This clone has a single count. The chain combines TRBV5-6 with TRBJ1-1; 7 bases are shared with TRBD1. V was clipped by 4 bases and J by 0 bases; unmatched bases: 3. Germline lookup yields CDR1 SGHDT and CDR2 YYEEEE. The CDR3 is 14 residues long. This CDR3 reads CASSNDRVNTEAFF. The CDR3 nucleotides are TGTGCCAGCAGCAACGACAGGGTGAACACTGAAGCTTTCTTT.

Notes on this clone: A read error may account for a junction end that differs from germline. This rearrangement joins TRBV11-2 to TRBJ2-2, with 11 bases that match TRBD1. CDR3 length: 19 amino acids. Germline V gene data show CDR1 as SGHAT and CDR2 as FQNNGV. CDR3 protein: CASSLGPGTGGENPGELFF. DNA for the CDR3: TGTGCCAGCAGCTTAGGTCCGGGGACAGGGGGAGAGAACCCCGGGGAGCTGTTTTTT.

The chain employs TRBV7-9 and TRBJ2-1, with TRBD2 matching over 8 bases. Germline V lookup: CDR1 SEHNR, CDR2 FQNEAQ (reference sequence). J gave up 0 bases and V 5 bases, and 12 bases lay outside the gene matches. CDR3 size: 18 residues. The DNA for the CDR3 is TGTGCCAGCAGCCGACCTTTCGAGCGGGAGAGCTCCTACAATGAGCAGTTCTTC. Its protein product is CASSRPFERESSYNEQFF.

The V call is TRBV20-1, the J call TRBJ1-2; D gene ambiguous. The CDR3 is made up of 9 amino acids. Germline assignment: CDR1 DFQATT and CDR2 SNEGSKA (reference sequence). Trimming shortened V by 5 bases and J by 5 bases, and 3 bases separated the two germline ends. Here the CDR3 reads CSAPYGYTF. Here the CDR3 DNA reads TGCAGTGCTCCTTATGGCTACACCTTC.

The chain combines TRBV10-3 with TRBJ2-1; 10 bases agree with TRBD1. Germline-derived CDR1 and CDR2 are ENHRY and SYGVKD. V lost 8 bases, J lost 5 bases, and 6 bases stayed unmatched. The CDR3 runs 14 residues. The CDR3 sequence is CAIGTGDEHNEQFF. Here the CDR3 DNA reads TGTGCCATCGGGACAGGGGATGAGCACAATGAGCAGTTCTTC.

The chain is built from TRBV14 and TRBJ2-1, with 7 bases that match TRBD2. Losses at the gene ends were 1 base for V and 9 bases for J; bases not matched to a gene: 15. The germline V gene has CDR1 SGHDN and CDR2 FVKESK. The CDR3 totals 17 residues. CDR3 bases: TGTGCCAGCAGCCAAGTCCGGGGCGGCGGGAGAGGTGTTGAGCAGTTCTTC. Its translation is CASSQVRGGGRGVEQFF.

DNA for the CDR3: TGTGCCAGCAGTTTACGGGGCCGAGGGGCCTACGAGCAGTACTTC. Its translation is CASSLRGRGAYEQYF. The chain couples TRBV27 to TRBJ2-7; either TRBD1 or TRBD2 may supply D (5 bases each). V lost 2 bases and J 2 bases, leaving 13 bases between the germline ends. CDR1 and CDR2 (germline): MNHEY, SMNVEV (reference sequence). The CDR3 is 15 residues long.

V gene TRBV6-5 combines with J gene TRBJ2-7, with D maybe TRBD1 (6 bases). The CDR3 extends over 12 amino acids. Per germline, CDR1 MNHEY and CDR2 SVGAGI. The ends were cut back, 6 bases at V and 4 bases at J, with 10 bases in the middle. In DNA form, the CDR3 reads TGTGCCAGCAGCTTCCAGGGGTACGAGCAGTACTTC. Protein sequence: CASSFQGYEQYF.

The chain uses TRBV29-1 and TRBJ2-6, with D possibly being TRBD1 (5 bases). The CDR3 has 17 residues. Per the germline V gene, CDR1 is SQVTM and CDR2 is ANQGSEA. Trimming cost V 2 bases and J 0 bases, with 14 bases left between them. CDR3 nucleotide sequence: TGCAGCGTTGAAACCCCACAGGCAAGCTCTGGGGCCAACGTCCTGACTTTC. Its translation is CSVETPQASSGANVLTF.

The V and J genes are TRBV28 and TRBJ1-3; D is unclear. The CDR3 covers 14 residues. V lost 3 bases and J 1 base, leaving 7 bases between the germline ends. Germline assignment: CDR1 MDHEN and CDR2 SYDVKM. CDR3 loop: CASSFARSGNTIYF. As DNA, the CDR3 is TGTGCCAGCAGTTTTGCACGGTCTGGAAACACCATATATTTT.

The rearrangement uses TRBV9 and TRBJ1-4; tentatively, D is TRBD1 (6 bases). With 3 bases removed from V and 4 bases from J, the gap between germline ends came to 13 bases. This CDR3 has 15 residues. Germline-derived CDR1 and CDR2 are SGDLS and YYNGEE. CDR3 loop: CASSATGGSNEKLFF. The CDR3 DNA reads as TGTGCCAGCAGCGCGACAGGTGGGAGTAATGAAAAACTGTTTTTT.

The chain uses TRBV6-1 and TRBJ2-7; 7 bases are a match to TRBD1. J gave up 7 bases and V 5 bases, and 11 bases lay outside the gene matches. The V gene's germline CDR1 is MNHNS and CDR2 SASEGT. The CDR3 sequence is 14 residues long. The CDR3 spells CASSKTGLSDEQYF. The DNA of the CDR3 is TGTGCCAGCAGTAAGACAGGGTTATCGGATGAGCAGTACTTC.

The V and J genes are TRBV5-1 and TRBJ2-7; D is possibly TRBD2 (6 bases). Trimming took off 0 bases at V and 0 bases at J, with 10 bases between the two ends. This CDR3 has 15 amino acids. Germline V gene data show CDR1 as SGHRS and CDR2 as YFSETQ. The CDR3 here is CASSLVRDPSYEQYF. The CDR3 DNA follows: TGCGCCAGCAGCTTGGTGCGGGATCCCTCCTACGAGCAGTACTTC.

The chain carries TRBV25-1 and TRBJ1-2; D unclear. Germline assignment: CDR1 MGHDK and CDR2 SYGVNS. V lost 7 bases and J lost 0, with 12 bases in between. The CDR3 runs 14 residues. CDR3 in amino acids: CASIGGETNYGYTF. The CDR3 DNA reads TGTGCCAGCATAGGAGGTGAGACTAACTATGGCTACACCTTC.

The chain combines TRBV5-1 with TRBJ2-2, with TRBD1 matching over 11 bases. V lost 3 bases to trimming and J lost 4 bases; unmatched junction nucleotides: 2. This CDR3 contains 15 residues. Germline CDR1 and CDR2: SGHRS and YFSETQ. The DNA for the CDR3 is TGCGCCAGCAGCTGGGGACAGGGGGGCACCGGGGAGCTGTTTTTT. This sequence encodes CASSWGQGGTGELFF.

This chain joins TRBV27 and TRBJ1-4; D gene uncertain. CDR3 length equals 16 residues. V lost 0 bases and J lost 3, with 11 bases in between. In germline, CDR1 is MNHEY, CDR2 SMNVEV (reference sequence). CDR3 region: CASSLSIREANEKLFF. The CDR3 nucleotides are TGTGCCAGCAGTTTATCGATCAGAGAAGCTAATGAAAAACTGTTTTTT.

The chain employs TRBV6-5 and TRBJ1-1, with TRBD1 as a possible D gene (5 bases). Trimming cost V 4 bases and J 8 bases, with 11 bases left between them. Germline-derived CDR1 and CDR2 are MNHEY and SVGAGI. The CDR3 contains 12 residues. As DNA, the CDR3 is TGTGCCAGCAGTTCCCCAGGGCCAGAAGCTTTCTTT. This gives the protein CASSSPGPEAFF.

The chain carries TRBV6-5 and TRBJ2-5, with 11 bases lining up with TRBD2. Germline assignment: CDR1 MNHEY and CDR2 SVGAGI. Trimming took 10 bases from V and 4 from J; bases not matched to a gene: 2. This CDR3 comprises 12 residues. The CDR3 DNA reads TGTGCCACCGGACTAGCGGGAGAGACCCAGTACTTC. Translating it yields CATGLAGETQYF.

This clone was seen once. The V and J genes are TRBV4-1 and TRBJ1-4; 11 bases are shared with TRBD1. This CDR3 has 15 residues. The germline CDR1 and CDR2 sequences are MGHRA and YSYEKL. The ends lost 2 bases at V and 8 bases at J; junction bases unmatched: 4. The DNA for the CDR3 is TGCGCCAGCAGCCAAAGGACAGGGGGCGAGGAAAAACTGTTTTTT. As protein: CASSQRTGGEEKLFF.